The 7 T cell receptor beta chains below were found in one sample sequenced in a study of breast tumors, draining lymph nodes, adjacent tissues. TCRdb reanalysed the multiplex PCR reads using MiXCR and keeps one entry per CDR3 protein. This sample has about 270,000 distinct CDR3 sequences, with roughly 31% found just once. Samples came from axillary lymph nodes draining the breast cancer. Sequencing used axillary lymph node tissue. The receptors come from a female donor with breast cancer. Some clones in this sample may be carry-over from other donors' samples.

On this clonotype itself: This may stem from a read error, because a much larger clone lies one nucleotide away. The V and J genes are TRBV20-1 and TRBJ2-1; 11 bases fit TRBD2. Looked up from germline, CDR1 is DFQATT and CDR2 is SNEGSKA (reference sequence). This CDR3 is 17 amino acids long. V lost 3 bases and J lost 6; bases outside the gene matches: 13. The CDR3 DNA reads TGCAGTGCTAGTCTACAAAGGACTAGCGGGCTTTGCAATGAGCAGTTCTTC. Amino acids: CSASLQRTSGLCNEQFF.

This clonotype occurred many times. V gene TRBV24-1 combines with J gene TRBJ2-1; D gene ambiguous. CDR1 and CDR2 (germline): KGHDR, SFDVKD. V was shortened by 3 bases and J by 8 bases, with 10 bases between the two germline ends. The CDR3 is 13 amino acids. The CDR3 coding sequence is TGTGCCACCAGTGATACGTGGGCCCATGAGCAGTTCTTC. Translation: CATSDTWAHEQFF.

Of note for this clonotype: Just one base apart from a much larger clone, this may be a read error. This chain joins TRBV5-4 and TRBJ2-1; 8 bases agree with TRBD2. Germline CDR1 reads SGHNT; CDR2 reads YYREEE (reference sequence). The CDR3 has 15 amino acids. After removal of 4 bases from V and 5 bases from J, the junction contained 8 bases not matched to a gene. The CDR3 loop reads CASSLTSAINNEQFF. The CDR3 DNA is TGTGCCAGCAGCCTGACTAGCGCGATAAACAATGAGCAGTTCTTC.

There are many counts of this clonotype. The V gene is TRBV5-5, the J gene TRBJ2-2, with 8 positions matching TRBD1. The CDR3 is made up of 15 amino acids. Germline V CDR1 and CDR2: SGHKS, YYEKEE (reference sequence). The ends lost 4 bases at V and 0 bases at J; junction bases unmatched: 2. CDR3 protein: CASSVQGANTGELFF. CDR3 bases: TGTGCCAGCAGCGTACAGGGGGCGAACACCGGGGAGCTGTTTTTT. Together with reference TRBV5-5 and TRBJ2-2, the CDR3 gives the full variable domain: DAGVTQSPTHLIKTRGQQVTLRCSPISGHKSVSWYQQVLGQGPQFIFQYYEKEERGRGNFPDRFSARQFPNYSSELNVNALLLGDSALYLCASSVQGANTGELFFGEGSRLTVL.

This clonotype was seen a handful of times. J is TRBJ2-3 and V is TRBV28, with 10 bases matching TRBD1. Germline V gene sequence: CDR1 MDHEN, CDR2 SYDVKM. With 6 bases clipped from V and 5 bases from J, the junction kept 8 bases outside the gene matches. The CDR3 has 15 residues. In DNA form, the CDR3 reads TGTGCCAGCAGGTTAATGGGACAGGGGAGAGATACGCAGTATTTT. Amino acid sequence: CASRLMGQGRDTQYF.

This clonotype was detected ten times or more. The gene calls are TRBV15 and TRBJ2-5; unclear D gene. The ends were cut back, 1 base at V and 5 bases at J, with 8 bases in the middle. This CDR3 is built from 13 residues. Germline V gives CDR1 LNHNV, CDR2 YYDKDF (reference sequence). The CDR3 is CATSRVLRETQYF. CDR3 DNA sequence: TGTGCCACCAGCAGAGTCCTTAGGGAGACCCAGTACTTC.

Of note for this clonotype: Given a much more abundant clone one base away, this may be a read error. The J gene is TRBJ2-2, the V gene TRBV7-3; D is undetermined. The CDR3 spans 16 residues. The germline V gene has CDR1 SGHTA and CDR2 FQGTGA. The germline V and J ends were trimmed by 7 bases and 3 bases, with 18 bases remaining between them. DNA of the CDR3: TGTGCCAGCAACCTCACATCAACCCCTGACACCGGGGAGCTGTTTTTT. Amino acids: CASNLTSTPDTGELFF.